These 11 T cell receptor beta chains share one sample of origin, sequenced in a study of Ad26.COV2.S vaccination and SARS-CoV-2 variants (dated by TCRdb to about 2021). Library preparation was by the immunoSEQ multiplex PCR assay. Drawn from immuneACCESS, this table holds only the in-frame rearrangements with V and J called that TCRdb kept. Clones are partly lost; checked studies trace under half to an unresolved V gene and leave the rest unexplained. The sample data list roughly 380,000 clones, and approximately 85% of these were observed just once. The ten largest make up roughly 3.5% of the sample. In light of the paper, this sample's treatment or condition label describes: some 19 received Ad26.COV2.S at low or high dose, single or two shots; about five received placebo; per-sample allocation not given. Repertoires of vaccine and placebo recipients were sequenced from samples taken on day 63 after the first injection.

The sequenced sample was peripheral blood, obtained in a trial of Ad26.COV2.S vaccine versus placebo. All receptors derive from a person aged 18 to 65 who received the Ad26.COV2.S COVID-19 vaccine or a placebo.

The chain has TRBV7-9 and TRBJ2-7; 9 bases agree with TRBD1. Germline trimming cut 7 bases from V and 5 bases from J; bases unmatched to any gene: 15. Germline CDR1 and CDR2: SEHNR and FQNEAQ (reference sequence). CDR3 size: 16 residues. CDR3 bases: TGTGCCAGCATGGCTGGAACCGGGACAGGGCGCGACGAGCAGTACTTC. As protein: CASMAGTGTGRDEQYF. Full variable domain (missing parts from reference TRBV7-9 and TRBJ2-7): DTGVSQNPRHKITKRGQNVTFRCDPISEHNRLYWYRQTLGQGPEFLTYFQNEAQLEKSRLLSDRFSAERPKGSFSTLEIQRTEQGDSAMYLCASMAGTGTGRDEQYFGPGTRLTVT.

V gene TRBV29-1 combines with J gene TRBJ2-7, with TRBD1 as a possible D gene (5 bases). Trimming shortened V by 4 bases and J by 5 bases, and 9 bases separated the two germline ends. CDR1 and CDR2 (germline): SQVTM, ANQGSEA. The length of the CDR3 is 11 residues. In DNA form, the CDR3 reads TGCAGCGTTGCAATACAGGACGAGCAGTACTTC. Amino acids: CSVAIQDEQYF.

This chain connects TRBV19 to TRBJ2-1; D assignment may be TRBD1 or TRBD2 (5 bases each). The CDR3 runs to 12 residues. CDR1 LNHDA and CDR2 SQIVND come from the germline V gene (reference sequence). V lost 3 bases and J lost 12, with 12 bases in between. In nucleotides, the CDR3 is TGTGCCAGTAGTATTTCTGGGGCGGGGCAGTTCTTC. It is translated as CASSISGAGQFF.

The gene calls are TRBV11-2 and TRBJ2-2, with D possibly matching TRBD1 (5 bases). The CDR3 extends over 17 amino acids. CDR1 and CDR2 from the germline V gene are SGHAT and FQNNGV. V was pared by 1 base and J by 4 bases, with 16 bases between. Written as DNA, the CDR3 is TGTGCCAGCAGCTTAGTTAAGGGGAAGGGTGGCACCGGGGAGCTGTTTTTT. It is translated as CASSLVKGKGGTGELFF. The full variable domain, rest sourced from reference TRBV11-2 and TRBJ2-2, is EAGVAQSPRYKIIEKRQSVAFWCNPISGHATLYWYQQILGQGPKLLIQFQNNGVVDDSQLPKDRFSAERLKGVDSTLKIQPAKLEDSAVYLCASSLVKGKGGTGELFFGEGSRLTVL.

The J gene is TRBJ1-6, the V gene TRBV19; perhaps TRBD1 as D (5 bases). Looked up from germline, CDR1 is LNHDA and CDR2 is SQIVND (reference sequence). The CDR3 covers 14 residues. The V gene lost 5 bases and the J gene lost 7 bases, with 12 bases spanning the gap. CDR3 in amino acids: CASSGREGNSPLHF. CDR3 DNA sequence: TGTGCCAGTAGTGGAAGAGAGGGGAATTCACCCCTCCACTTT.

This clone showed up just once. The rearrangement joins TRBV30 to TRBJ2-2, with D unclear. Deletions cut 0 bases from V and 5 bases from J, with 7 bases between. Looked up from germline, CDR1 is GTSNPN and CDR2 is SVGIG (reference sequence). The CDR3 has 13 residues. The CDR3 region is CAWSVDGTGELFF. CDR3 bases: TGTGCCTGGAGTGTAGATGGGACCGGGGAGCTGTTTTTT.

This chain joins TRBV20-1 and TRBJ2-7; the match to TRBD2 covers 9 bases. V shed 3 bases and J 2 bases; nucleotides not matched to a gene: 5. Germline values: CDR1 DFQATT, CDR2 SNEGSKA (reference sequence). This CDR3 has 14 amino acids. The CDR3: CSASIAGVPYEQYF. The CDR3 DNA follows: TGCAGTGCTAGTATAGCGGGGGTGCCCTACGAGCAGTACTTC.

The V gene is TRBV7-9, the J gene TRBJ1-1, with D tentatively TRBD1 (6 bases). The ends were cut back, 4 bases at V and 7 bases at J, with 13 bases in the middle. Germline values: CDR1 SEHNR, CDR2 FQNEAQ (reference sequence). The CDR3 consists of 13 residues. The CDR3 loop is CASSSRGGNEAFF. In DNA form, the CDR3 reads TGTGCCAGCAGCTCCAGAGGGGGTAATGAAGCTTTCTTT.

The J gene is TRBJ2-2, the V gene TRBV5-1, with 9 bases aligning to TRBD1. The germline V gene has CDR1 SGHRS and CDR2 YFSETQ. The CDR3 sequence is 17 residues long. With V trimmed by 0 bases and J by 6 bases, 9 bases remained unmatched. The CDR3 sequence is CASSLGGTGPVAGELFF. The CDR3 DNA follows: TGCGCCAGCAGCTTGGGAGGGACAGGGCCCGTGGCCGGGGAGCTGTTTTTT.

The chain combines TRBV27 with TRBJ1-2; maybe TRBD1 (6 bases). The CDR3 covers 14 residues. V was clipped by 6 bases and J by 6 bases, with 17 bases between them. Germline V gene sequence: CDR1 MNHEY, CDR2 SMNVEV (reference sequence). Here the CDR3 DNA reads TGTGCCAGCAGGGACGACGGGGGCGTTAATGGCTACACCTTC. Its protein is CASRDDGGVNGYTF.

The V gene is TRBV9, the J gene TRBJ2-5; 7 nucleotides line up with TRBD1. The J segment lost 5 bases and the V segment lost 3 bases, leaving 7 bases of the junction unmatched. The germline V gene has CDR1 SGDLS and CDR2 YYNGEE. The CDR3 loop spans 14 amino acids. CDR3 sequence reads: CASSAGQYGETQYF. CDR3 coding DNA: TGTGCCAGCAGCGCGGGACAGTACGGGGAGACCCAGTACTTC.